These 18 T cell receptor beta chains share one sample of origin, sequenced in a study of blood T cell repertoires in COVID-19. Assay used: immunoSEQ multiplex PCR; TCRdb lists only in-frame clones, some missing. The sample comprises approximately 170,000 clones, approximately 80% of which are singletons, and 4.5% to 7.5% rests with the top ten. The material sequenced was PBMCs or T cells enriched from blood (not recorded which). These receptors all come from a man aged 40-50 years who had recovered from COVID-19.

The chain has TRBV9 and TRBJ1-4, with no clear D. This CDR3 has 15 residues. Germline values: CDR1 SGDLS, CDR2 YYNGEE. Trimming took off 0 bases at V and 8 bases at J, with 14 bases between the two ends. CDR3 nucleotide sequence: TGTGCCAGCAGCGTAGGCCCGGAACTAGGGGAAAAACTGTTTTTT. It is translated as CASSVGPELGEKLFF.

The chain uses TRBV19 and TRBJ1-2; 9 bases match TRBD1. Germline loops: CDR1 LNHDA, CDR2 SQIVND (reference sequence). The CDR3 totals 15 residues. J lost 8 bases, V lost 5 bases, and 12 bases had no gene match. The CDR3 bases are TGTGCCAGTAGTTTATCGGGACAGGGAGTGGTCGGCTACACCTTC. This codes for CASSLSGQGVVGYTF.

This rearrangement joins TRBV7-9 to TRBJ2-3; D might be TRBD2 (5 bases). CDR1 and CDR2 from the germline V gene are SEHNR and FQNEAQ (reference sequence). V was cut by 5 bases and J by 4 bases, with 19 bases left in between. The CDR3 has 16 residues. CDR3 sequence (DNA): TGTGCCAGCAGCGCCACGCTAGCTTACCCGCCAGATACGCAGTATTTT. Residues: CASSATLAYPPDTQYF.

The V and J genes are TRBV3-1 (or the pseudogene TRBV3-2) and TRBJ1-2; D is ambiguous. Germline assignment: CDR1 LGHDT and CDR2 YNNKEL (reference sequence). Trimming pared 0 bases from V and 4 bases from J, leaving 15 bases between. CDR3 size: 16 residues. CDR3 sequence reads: CASSQETPAPVYGYTF. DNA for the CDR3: TGTGCCAGCAGCCAAGAGACACCCGCCCCAGTCTATGGCTACACCTTC.

The DNA of the CDR3 is TGTGCCTGGAGTCGTAGTTTCGCCTTCTCTGGAAACACCATATATTTT. This codes for CAWSRSFAFSGNTIYF. The chain links TRBV30 to TRBJ1-3, with D unclear. V lost 2 bases, J lost 0 bases, and 14 bases lay in between. Germline V gene lookup returns CDR1 GTSNPN and CDR2 SVGIG (reference sequence). The CDR3 totals 16 residues.

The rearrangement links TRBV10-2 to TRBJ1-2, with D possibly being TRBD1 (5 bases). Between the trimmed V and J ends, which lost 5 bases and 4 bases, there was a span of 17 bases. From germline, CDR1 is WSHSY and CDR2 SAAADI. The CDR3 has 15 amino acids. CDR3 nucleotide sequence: TGCGCCAGCAGTCCACCCGACAGACCCCCCTATGGCTACACCTTC. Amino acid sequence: CASSPPDRPPYGYTF.

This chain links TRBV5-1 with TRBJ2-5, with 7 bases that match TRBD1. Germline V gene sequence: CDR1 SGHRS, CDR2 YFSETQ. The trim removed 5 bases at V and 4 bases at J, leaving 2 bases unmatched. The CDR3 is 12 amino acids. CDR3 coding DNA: TGCGCCAGCAGTTACAGGGGAGAGACCCAGTACTTC. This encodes CASSYRGETQYF. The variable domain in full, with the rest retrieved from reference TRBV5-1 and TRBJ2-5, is KAGVTQTPRYLIKTRGQQVTLSCSPISGHRSVSWYQQTPGQGLQFLFEYFSETQRNKGNFPGRFSGRQFSNSRSEMNVSTLELGDSALYLCASSYRGETQYFGPGTRLLVL.

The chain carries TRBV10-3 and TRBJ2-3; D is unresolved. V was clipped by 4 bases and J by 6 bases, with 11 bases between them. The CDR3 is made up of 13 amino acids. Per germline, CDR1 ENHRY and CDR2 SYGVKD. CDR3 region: CAISGISGDTQYF. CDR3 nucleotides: TGTGCCATCAGTGGAATCTCCGGGGATACGCAGTATTTT.

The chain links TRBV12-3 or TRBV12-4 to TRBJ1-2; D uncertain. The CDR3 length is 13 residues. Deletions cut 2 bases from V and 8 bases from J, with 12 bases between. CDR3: CASSLIVTKGYTF. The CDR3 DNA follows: TGTGCCAGCAGTTTAATAGTGACAAAGGGCTACACCTTC.

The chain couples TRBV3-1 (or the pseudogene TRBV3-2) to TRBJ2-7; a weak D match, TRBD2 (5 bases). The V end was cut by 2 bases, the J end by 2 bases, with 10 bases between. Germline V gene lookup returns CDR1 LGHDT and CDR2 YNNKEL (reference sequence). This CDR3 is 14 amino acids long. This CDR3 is CASSQFPGAYEQYV. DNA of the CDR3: TGTGCCAGCAGCCAATTTCCCGGGGCCTACGAGCAGTACGTC.

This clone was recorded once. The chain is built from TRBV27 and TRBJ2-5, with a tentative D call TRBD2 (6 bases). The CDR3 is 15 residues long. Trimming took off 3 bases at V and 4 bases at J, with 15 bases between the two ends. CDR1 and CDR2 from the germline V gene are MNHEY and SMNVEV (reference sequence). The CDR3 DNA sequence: TGTGCCAGCAGTTTCGTCGCCGGGACTCGAGAGACCCAGTACTTC. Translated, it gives CASSFVAGTRETQYF.

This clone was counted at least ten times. CDR3 in amino acids: CASSAGLAGTYEQYF. The CDR3 DNA follows: TGTGCCAGCAGCGCGGGACTAGCGGGGACCTACGAGCAGTACTTC. The chain couples TRBV5-4 to TRBJ2-7, with 13 bases that match TRBD2. V was clipped by 4 bases and J by 2 bases; unmatched bases: 3. The V gene's germline CDR1 is SGHNT and CDR2 YYREEE (reference sequence). CDR3 length: 15 amino acids.

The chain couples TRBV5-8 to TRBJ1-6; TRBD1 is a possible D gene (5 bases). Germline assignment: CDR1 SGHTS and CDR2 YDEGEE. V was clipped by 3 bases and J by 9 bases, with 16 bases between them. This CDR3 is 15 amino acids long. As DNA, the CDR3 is TGTGCCAGCAGCTGGTTAGTGGGACTTACTTCACCCCTCCACTTT. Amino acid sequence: CASSWLVGLTSPLHF. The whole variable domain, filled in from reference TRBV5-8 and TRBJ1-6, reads EAGVTQSPTHLIKTRGQQATLRCSPISGHTSVYWYQQALGLGLQFLLWYDEGEERNRGNFPPRFSGRQFPNYSSELNVNALELEDSALYLCASSWLVGLTSPLHFGNGTRLTVT.

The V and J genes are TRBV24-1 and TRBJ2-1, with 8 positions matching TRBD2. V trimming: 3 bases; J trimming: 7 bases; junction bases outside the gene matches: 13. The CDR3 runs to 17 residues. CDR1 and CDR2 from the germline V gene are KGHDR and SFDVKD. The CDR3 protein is CATSDQPQRGRQNEQFF. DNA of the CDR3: TGTGCCACCAGTGATCAACCCCAGCGGGGGCGCCAGAATGAGCAGTTCTTC.

CDR3 sequence: CASSPTRRGPLEQYV. The CDR3 bases are TGCGCCAGCAGCCCAACAAGGAGGGGGCCCCTCGAGCAGTACGTC. The chain carries TRBV10-2 and TRBJ2-7, with a tentative D call TRBD1 (7 bases). CDR1 is WSHSY, CDR2 SAAADI, per germline. V lost 6 bases to trimming and J lost 6 bases, with 21 bases between them. CDR3 size: 15 residues.

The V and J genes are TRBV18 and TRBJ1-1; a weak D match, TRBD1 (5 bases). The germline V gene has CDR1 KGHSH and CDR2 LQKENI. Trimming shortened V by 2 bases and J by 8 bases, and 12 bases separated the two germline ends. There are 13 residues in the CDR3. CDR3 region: CASSPTGGVEAFF. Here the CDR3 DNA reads TGTGCCAGCTCACCAACGGGGGGAGTAGAAGCTTTCTTT.

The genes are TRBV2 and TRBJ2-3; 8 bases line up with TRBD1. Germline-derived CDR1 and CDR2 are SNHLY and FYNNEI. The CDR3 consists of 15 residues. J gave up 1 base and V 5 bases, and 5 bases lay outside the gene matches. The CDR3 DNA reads TGTGCCAGCAGTTCTGACAGGGGCCGCACAGATACGCAGTATTTT. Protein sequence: CASSSDRGRTDTQYF.

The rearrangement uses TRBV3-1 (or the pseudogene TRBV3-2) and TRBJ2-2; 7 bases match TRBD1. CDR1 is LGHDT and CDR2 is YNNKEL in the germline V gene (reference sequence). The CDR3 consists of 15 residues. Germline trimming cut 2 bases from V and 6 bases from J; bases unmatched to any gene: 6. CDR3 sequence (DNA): TGTGCCAGCAGCCAAATAGTCACAGGGGCCGGGGAGCTGTTTTTT. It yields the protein CASSQIVTGAGELFF.